The rows below give T cell receptor beta chains drawn from one sample of a study of blood T cell repertoires in COVID-19. Here immunoSEQ multiplex PCR was the method, and the copy in TCRdb shows in-frame clones only, minus some. The sample includes around 250,000 clones, about 90% of them seen just once. The source material was PBMCs or T cells enriched from blood (not recorded which). These TCRs come from a woman aged 35 to 49 who had been exposed to COVID-19. Both conserved end residues are part of each CDR3. Fields, in order: D gene, V gene, clone size, J gene, CDR3 length, CDR3 protein, CDR3 DNA. D genes are given only for firm matches. The listing skips clone size in some rows; elsewhere it reads once, few, many or a size class.

D gene: .; V gene: TRBV5-6; clone size: .; J gene: TRBJ1-2; CDR3 length: 13; CDR3 protein: CASSLQGSYGYTF; CDR3 DNA: TGTGCCAGCAGCTTACAGGGATCCTATGGCTACACCTTC
D gene: .; V gene: TRBV18; clone size: .; J gene: TRBJ2-1; CDR3 length: 14; CDR3 protein: CASSGTSAYNEQFF; CDR3 DNA: TGTGCCAGCTCGGGGACAAGCGCTTACAATGAGCAGTTCTTC
D gene: TRBD1; V gene: TRBV28; clone size: .; J gene: TRBJ1-3; CDR3 length: 13; CDR3 protein: CATSGQARNTIYF; CDR3 DNA: TGTGCCACCTCGGGACAGGCCAGAAACACCATATATTTT
D gene: TRBD1; V gene: TRBV5-7; clone size: .; J gene: TRBJ1-5; CDR3 length: 16; CDR3 protein: CASRSAGQGVNQPQHF; CDR3 DNA: TGTGCCAGCAGAAGCGCCGGACAGGGCGTTAATCAGCCCCAGCATTTT
D gene: .; V gene: TRBV7-9; clone size: .; J gene: TRBJ1-2; CDR3 length: 13; CDR3 protein: CASSPPGGYGYTF; CDR3 DNA: TGTGCCAGCAGCCCCCCTGGCGGTTATGGCTACACCTTC
D gene: TRBD1; V gene: TRBV14; clone size: .; J gene: TRBJ1-3; CDR3 length: 21; CDR3 protein: CASSQGEYGQGASFSGNTIYF; CDR3 DNA: TGTGCCAGCAGCCAAGGTGAGTACGGACAGGGGGCCTCGTTTTCTGGAAACACCATATATTTT
D gene: TRBD1; V gene: TRBV7-3; clone size: once; J gene: TRBJ2-2; CDR3 length: 16; CDR3 protein: CASSLWTGLNTGELFF; CDR3 DNA: TGTGCCAGCAGCTTATGGACAGGGTTGAACACCGGGGAGCTGTTTTTT
D gene: TRBD2; V gene: TRBV7-3; clone size: .; J gene: TRBJ2-1; CDR3 length: 18; CDR3 protein: CASSLLGASGSIYNEQFF; CDR3 DNA: TGTGCCAGCAGCTTACTTGGGGCTAGCGGGAGTATCTACAATGAGCAGTTCTTC
D gene: .; V gene: TRBV10-3; clone size: .; J gene: TRBJ2-1; CDR3 length: 16; CDR3 protein: CAISDLRSSSYNEQFF; CDR3 DNA: TGTGCCATCAGTGATCTCCGCTCCAGCTCCTACAATGAGCAGTTCTTC
D gene: .; V gene: TRBV7-2; clone size: .; J gene: TRBJ2-1; CDR3 length: 17; CDR3 protein: CASTTWFRASGYNEQFF; CDR3 DNA: TGTGCCAGCACCACTTGGTTCCGGGCGAGCGGCTACAATGAGCAGTTCTTC
D gene: .; V gene: TRBV7-9; clone size: once; J gene: TRBJ1-2; CDR3 length: 12; CDR3 protein: CASRYRGDGYTF; CDR3 DNA: TGTGCCAGCAGATATAGGGGCGATGGCTACACCTTC
D gene: TRBD2; V gene: TRBV13; clone size: .; J gene: TRBJ2-1; CDR3 length: 18; CDR3 protein: CASSSPQESGGAWNEQFF; CDR3 DNA: TGTGCCAGCAGCTCCCCCCAAGAAAGCGGGGGGGCTTGGAATGAGCAGTTCTTC
D gene: TRBD2; V gene: TRBV29-1; clone size: .; J gene: TRBJ2-1; CDR3 length: 14; CDR3 protein: CSVEWTSGDNEQFF; CDR3 DNA: TGCAGCGTTGAATGGACTAGCGGAGACAATGAGCAGTTCTTC
D gene: .; V gene: TRBV29-1; clone size: .; J gene: TRBJ2-2; CDR3 length: 12; CDR3 protein: CSGARDTGELFF; CDR3 DNA: TGCAGCGGAGCCCGGGACACCGGGGAGCTGTTTTTT
D gene: TRBD1; V gene: TRBV18; clone size: .; J gene: TRBJ1-4; CDR3 length: 16; CDR3 protein: CASSPGQMITNEKLFF; CDR3 DNA: TGTGCCAGCTCACCGGGACAGATGATAACTAATGAAAAACTGTTTTTT
D gene: TRBD1; V gene: TRBV7-9; clone size: .; J gene: TRBJ1-6; CDR3 length: 14; CDR3 protein: CASSFTGGNSPLHF; CDR3 DNA: TGTGCCAGCAGCTTTACAGGGGGTAATTCACCCCTCCACTTT
D gene: .; V gene: TRBV6-8; clone size: .; J gene: TRBJ2-3; CDR3 length: 14; CDR3 protein: CASATSWCGDTQYF; CDR3 DNA: TGTGCCAGCGCGACTAGTTGGTGTGGTGATACGCAGTATTTT
D gene: .; V gene: TRBV5-6; clone size: .; J gene: TRBJ1-6; CDR3 length: 16; CDR3 protein: CASSFPAKTVNSPLHF; CDR3 DNA: TGTGCCAGCAGCTTTCCTGCGAAGACAGTTAATTCACCCCTCCACTTT
D gene: .; V gene: TRBV2; clone size: once; J gene: TRBJ1-4; CDR3 length: 15; CDR3 protein: CASRATGTTNEKLFF; CDR3 DNA: TGTGCCAGCAGAGCGACAGGAACAACTAATGAAAAACTGTTTTTT
D gene: TRBD1; V gene: TRBV11-2; clone size: .; J gene: TRBJ1-6; CDR3 length: 18; CDR3 protein: CASSFKQGEVKGNSPLHF; CDR3 DNA: TGTGCCAGCAGCTTTAAACAGGGGGAAGTAAAGGGTAATTCACCCCTCCACTTT
D gene: .; V gene: TRBV29-1; clone size: .; J gene: TRBJ2-1; CDR3 length: 16; CDR3 protein: CSVEMADPSSYNEQFF; CDR3 DNA: TGCAGCGTTGAAATGGCAGATCCCAGCTCCTACAATGAGCAGTTCTTC
D gene: .; V gene: TRBV28; clone size: .; J gene: TRBJ1-5; CDR3 length: 14; CDR3 protein: CASSIRQNNQPQHF; CDR3 DNA: TGTGCCAGCAGCATTCGACAGAACAATCAGCCCCAGCATTTT
D gene: .; V gene: TRBV27; clone size: .; J gene: TRBJ1-4; CDR3 length: 13; CDR3 protein: CASSLGGDEKLFF; CDR3 DNA: TGTGCCAGCAGTTTAGGAGGCGATGAAAAACTGTTTTTT
D gene: .; V gene: TRBV3-1/TRBV3-2; clone size: few; J gene: TRBJ1-3; CDR3 length: 15; CDR3 protein: CASSHRTASGNTIYF; CDR3 DNA: TGTGCCAGCAGCCACAGGACAGCCTCTGGAAACACCATATATTTT
D gene: .; V gene: TRBV6-5; clone size: .; J gene: TRBJ1-1; CDR3 length: 14; CDR3 protein: CASSPLGGATEAFF; CDR3 DNA: TGTGCCAGCAGCCCGCTGGGGGGGGCTACTGAAGCTTTCTTT
D gene: TRBD1; V gene: TRBV5-1; clone size: .; J gene: TRBJ1-1; CDR3 length: 15; CDR3 protein: CASSLSTGAYTEAFF; CDR3 DNA: TGCGCCAGCAGCTTGTCGACAGGGGCGTACACTGAAGCTTTCTTT
D gene: TRBD2; V gene: TRBV19; clone size: .; J gene: TRBJ2-5; CDR3 length: 16; CDR3 protein: CASSISHAGGMETQYF; CDR3 DNA: TGTGCCAGTAGTATCTCCCATGCGGGGGGGATGGAGACCCAGTACTTC
D gene: .; V gene: TRBV6-6; clone size: once; J gene: TRBJ2-2; CDR3 length: 14; CDR3 protein: CASSYGPLPGELFF; CDR3 DNA: TGTGCCAGCAGTTACGGGCCACTCCCCGGGGAGCTGTTTTTT
D gene: .; V gene: TRBV7-9; clone size: .; J gene: TRBJ1-1; CDR3 length: 15; CDR3 protein: CASSLGQIKNTEAFF; CDR3 DNA: TGTGCCAGCAGCTTAGGACAGATAAAGAACACTGAAGCTTTCTTT
D gene: TRBD1; V gene: TRBV27; clone size: .; J gene: TRBJ1-4; CDR3 length: 14; CDR3 protein: CASSHGTGHEKLFF; CDR3 DNA: TGTGCCAGCAGTCACGGGACAGGTCACGAAAAACTGTTTTTT
D gene: .; V gene: TRBV14; clone size: once; J gene: TRBJ1-2; CDR3 length: 14; CDR3 protein: CASSQTFKGDGYTF; CDR3 DNA: TGTGCCAGCAGCCAAACCTTTAAGGGGGATGGCTACACCTTC
D gene: TRBD2; V gene: TRBV2; clone size: .; J gene: TRBJ2-1; CDR3 length: 16; CDR3 protein: CASSERLAGGGNEQFF; CDR3 DNA: TGTGCCAGCAGTGAACGACTAGCGGGAGGAGGCAATGAGCAGTTCTTC
D gene: TRBD2; V gene: TRBV20-1; clone size: few; J gene: TRBJ2-3; CDR3 length: 15; CDR3 protein: CSAIELAGRRNTQYF; CDR3 DNA: TGCAGTGCTATTGAACTAGCGGGGCGCAGGAATACGCAGTATTTT
D gene: .; V gene: TRBV5-1; clone size: .; J gene: TRBJ1-1; CDR3 length: 12; CDR3 protein: CASSLVGGHTFF; CDR3 DNA: TGCGCCAGCAGCTTGGTTGGCGGACATACCTTCTTT
D gene: TRBD1; V gene: TRBV3-1/TRBV3-2; clone size: .; J gene: TRBJ1-5; CDR3 length: 15; CDR3 protein: CASSPGTGVPQPQHF; CDR3 DNA: TGTGCCAGCAGCCCAGGGACAGGGGTCCCTCAGCCCCAGCATTTT
D gene: .; V gene: TRBV6-5; clone size: .; J gene: TRBJ1-1; CDR3 length: 14; CDR3 protein: CASSWGGRGEAAFF; CDR3 DNA: TGTGCCAGCAGTTGGGGCGGTAGGGGCGAGGCAGCTTTCTTT
D gene: .; V gene: TRBV7-3; clone size: .; J gene: TRBJ2-7; CDR3 length: 13; CDR3 protein: CASSLLAATEQYF; CDR3 DNA: TGTGCCAGCAGCTTATTAGCCGCTACCGAGCAGTACTTC
D gene: .; V gene: TRBV5-6; clone size: once; J gene: TRBJ1-2; CDR3 length: 14; CDR3 protein: CASSLEAGNYGYTF; CDR3 DNA: TGTGCCAGCAGCTTGGAGGCAGGGAACTATGGCTACACCTTC
D gene: TRBD1; V gene: TRBV5-7; clone size: .; J gene: TRBJ2-3; CDR3 length: 14; CDR3 protein: CASSKGQVTDTQYF; CDR3 DNA: TGTGCCAGCAGTAAGGGACAGGTCACAGATACGCAGTATTTT
D gene: TRBD1; V gene: TRBV3-1/TRBV3-2; clone size: .; J gene: TRBJ2-7; CDR3 length: 13; CDR3 protein: CASSTDRAHEQYF; CDR3 DNA: TGTGCCAGCAGCACGGACAGGGCCCACGAGCAGTACTTC
D gene: TRBD1; V gene: TRBV27; clone size: .; J gene: TRBJ1-3; CDR3 length: 14; CDR3 protein: CASSRTGTGNTIYF; CDR3 DNA: TGTGCCAGCAGTAGGACAGGGACTGGAAACACCATATATTTT
D gene: TRBD1; V gene: TRBV4-3; clone size: .; J gene: TRBJ1-2; CDR3 length: 16; CDR3 protein: CASSQTGQRINYGYTF; CDR3 DNA: TGCGCCAGCAGCCAGACGGGACAGAGAATTAACTATGGCTACACCTTC
D gene: .; V gene: TRBV7-9; clone size: .; J gene: TRBJ2-2; CDR3 length: 13; CDR3 protein: CASSSTSTGELFF; CDR3 DNA: TGTGCCAGCAGCTCTACTAGCACCGGGGAGCTGTTTTTT
D gene: .; V gene: TRBV5-1; clone size: .; J gene: TRBJ2-3; CDR3 length: 16; CDR3 protein: CASSGSRGALTDTQYF; CDR3 DNA: TGCGCCAGCAGCGGATCTCGAGGAGCTTTGACAGATACGCAGTATTTT
D gene: .; V gene: TRBV2; clone size: .; J gene: TRBJ2-2; CDR3 length: 16; CDR3 protein: CASSPSKDQRGGELFF; CDR3 DNA: TGTGCCAGCAGCCCTAGCAAGGACCAACGGGGCGGGGAGCTGTTTTTT
D gene: TRBD1; V gene: TRBV18; clone size: .; J gene: TRBJ1-6; CDR3 length: 15; CDR3 protein: CASSPTGQENSPLHF; CDR3 DNA: TGTGCCAGCTCACCCACGGGACAGGAGAATTCACCCCTCCACTTT
D gene: TRBD1; V gene: TRBV4-1; clone size: .; J gene: TRBJ1-2; CDR3 length: 16; CDR3 protein: CASSQLKDRSFYGYTF; CDR3 DNA: TGCGCCAGCAGCCAACTAAAGGACAGGAGCTTTTATGGCTACACCTTC
D gene: .; V gene: TRBV28; clone size: .; J gene: TRBJ1-2; CDR3 length: 15; CDR3 protein: CASSFKGMQGTGYTF; CDR3 DNA: TGTGCCAGCAGTTTTAAGGGGATGCAGGGTACGGGCTACACCTTC
D gene: .; V gene: TRBV27; clone size: .; J gene: TRBJ1-1; CDR3 length: 13; CDR3 protein: CASGRTSNTEAFF; CDR3 DNA: TGTGCCAGCGGACGGACTTCGAACACTGAAGCTTTCTTT
D gene: .; V gene: TRBV25-1; clone size: .; J gene: TRBJ1-2; CDR3 length: 11; CDR3 protein: CASSESYGYTF; CDR3 DNA: TGTGCCAGCAGTGAGAGCTATGGCTACACCTTC
D gene: .; V gene: TRBV7-9; clone size: .; J gene: TRBJ1-2; CDR3 length: 12; CDR3 protein: CASSLDRFGYTF; CDR3 DNA: TGTGCCAGCAGCTTAGACAGATTTGGCTACACCTTC
D gene: TRBD2; V gene: TRBV2; clone size: .; J gene: TRBJ2-3; CDR3 length: 14; CDR3 protein: CASRGGVSSDTQYF; CDR3 DNA: TGTGCCAGCAGGGGAGGGGTATCATCGGATACGCAGTATTTT
D gene: .; V gene: TRBV6-2/TRBV6-3; clone size: once; J gene: TRBJ2-5; CDR3 length: 15; CDR3 protein: CASSSLDWSLETQYF; CDR3 DNA: TGTGCCAGCAGTTCCCTGGACTGGTCCTTAGAGACCCAGTACTTC
D gene: TRBD1; V gene: TRBV5-4; clone size: .; J gene: TRBJ2-2; CDR3 length: 16; CDR3 protein: CASSLTGTGVTGELFF; CDR3 DNA: TGTGCCAGCAGCCTCACCGGGACAGGGGTGACCGGGGAGCTGTTTTTT
D gene: TRBD1; V gene: TRBV9; clone size: .; J gene: TRBJ1-2; CDR3 length: 17; CDR3 protein: CASSVGGARGEVYGYTF; CDR3 DNA: TGTGCCAGCAGCGTAGGAGGTGCCAGGGGGGAAGTTTATGGCTACACCTTC